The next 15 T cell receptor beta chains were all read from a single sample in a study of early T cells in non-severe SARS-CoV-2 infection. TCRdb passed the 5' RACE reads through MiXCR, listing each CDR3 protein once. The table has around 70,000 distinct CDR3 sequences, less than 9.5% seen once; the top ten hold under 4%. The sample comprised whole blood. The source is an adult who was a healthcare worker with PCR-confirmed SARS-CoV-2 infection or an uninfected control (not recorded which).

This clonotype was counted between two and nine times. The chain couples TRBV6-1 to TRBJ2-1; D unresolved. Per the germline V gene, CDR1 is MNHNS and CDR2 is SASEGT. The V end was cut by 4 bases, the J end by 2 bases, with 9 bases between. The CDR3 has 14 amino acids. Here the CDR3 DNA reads TGTGCCAGCAGTGCCCAGGACCCCTACAATGAGCAGTTCTTC. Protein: CASSAQDPYNEQFF.

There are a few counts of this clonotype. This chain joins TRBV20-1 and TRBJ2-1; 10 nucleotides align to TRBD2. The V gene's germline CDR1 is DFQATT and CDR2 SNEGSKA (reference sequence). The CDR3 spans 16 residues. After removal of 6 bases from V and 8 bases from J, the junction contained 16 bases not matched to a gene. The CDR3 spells CSAGQRVAGGRDEQFF. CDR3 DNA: TGCAGTGCCGGGCAAAGGGTAGCGGGAGGTCGGGATGAGCAGTTCTTC.

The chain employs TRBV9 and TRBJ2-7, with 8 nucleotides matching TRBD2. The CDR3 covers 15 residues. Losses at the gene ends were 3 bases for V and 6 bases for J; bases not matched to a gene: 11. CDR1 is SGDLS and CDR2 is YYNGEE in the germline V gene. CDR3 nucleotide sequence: TGTGCCAGCAGCGCCCATCCGGGGGGGCTAAGCGAGCAGTACTTC. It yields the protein CASSAHPGGLSEQYF.

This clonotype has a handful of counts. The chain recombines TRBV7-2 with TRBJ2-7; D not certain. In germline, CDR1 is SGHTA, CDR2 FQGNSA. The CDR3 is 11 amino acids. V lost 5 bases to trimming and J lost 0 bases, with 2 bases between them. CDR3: CASSHSYEQYF. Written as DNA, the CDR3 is TGTGCCAGCAGCCACTCCTACGAGCAGTACTTC.

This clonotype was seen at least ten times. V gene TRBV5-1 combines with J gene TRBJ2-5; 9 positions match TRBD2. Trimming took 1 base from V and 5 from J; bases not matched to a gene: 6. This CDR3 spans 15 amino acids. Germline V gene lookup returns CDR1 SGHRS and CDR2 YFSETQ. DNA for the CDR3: TGCGCCAGCAGCTTGATGTCAGGGACTAGCGAGACCCAGTACTTC. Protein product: CASSLMSGTSETQYF.

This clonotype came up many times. In DNA form, the CDR3 reads TGCGCCAGCAGCCTAACAGGGACATCGAACACTGAAGCTTTCTTT. Amino acid sequence: CASSLTGTSNTEAFF. The rearrangement links TRBV4-1 to TRBJ1-1, with D tentatively TRBD1 (6 bases). V lost 4 bases and J 1 base, leaving 13 bases between the germline ends. The V gene's germline CDR1 is MGHRA and CDR2 YSYEKL. The length of the CDR3 is 15 residues.

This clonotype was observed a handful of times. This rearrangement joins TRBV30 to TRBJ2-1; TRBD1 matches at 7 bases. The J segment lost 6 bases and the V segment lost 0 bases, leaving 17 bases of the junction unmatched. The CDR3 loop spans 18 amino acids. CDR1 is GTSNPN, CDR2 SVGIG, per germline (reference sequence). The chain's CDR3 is CAWSVLRGHSGHTNEQFF. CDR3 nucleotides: TGTGCCTGGAGTGTTTTGAGGGGGCACAGCGGTCATACCAATGAGCAGTTCTTC.

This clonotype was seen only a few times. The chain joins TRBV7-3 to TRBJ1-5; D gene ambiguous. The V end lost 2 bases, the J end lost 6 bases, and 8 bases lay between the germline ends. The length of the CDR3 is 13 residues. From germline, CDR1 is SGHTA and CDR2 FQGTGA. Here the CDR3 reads CASSLELGQPQHF. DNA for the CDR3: TGTGCCAGCAGCTTAGAGCTTGGTCAGCCCCAGCATTTT.

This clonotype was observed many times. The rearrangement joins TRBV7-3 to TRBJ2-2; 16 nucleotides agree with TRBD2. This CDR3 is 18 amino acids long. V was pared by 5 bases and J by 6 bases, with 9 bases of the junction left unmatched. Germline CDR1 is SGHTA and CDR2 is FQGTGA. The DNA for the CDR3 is TGTGCCAGCAGCGGACGGGGACTAGCGGGAGGGCCCGCCGGGGAGCTGTTTTTT. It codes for CASSGRGLAGGPAGELFF. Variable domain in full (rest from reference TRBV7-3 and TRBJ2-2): GAGVSQTPSNKVTEKGKYVELRCDPISGHTALYWYRQSLGQGPEFLIYFQGTGAADDSGLPNDRFFAVRPEGSVSTLKIQRTERGDSAVYLCASSGRGLAGGPAGELFFGEGSRLTVL.

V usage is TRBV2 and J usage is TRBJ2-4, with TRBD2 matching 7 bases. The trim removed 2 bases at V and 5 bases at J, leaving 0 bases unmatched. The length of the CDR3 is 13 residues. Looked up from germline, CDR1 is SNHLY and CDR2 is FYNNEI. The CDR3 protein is CASSELAENIQYF. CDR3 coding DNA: TGTGCCAGCAGTGAACTAGCGGAAAACATTCAGTACTTC.

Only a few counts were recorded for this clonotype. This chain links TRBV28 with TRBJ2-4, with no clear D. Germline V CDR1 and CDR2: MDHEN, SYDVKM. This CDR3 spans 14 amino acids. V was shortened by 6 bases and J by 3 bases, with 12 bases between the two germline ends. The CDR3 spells CASSPSMVKNIQYF. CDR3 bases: TGTGCCAGCAGCCCTAGTATGGTCAAAAACATTCAGTACTTC. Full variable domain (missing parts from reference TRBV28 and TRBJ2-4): DVKVTQSSRYLVKRTGEKVFLECVQDMDHENMFWYRQDPGLGLRLIYFSYDVKMKEKGDIPEGYSVSREKKERFSLILESASTNQTSMYLCASSPSMVKNIQYFGAGTRLSVL.

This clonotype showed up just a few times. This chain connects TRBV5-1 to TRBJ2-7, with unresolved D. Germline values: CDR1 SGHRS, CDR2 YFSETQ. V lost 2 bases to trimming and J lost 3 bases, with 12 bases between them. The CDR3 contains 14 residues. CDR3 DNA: TGCGCCAGCAGCTTTTACCCCGGATACTACGAGCAGTACTTC. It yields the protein CASSFYPGYYEQYF.

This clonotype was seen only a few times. CDR3 coding DNA: TGTGCCAGCAGCTTAGCACAGGGGGCCCGGTTAGACAATGAGCAGTTCTTC. It codes for CASSLAQGARLDNEQFF. The chain combines TRBV7-6 with TRBJ2-1; TRBD1 aligns across 9 bases. Germline CDR1 is SGHVS and CDR2 is FNYEAQ. V gave up 0 bases and J gave up 5 bases; unmatched junction bases: 8. The CDR3 runs to 17 residues.

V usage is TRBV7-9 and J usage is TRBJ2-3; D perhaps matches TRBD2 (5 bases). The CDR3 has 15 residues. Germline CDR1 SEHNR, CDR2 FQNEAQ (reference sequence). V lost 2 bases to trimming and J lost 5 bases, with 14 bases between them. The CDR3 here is CASSLRRREEDTQYF. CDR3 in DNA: TGTGCCAGCAGCTTACGTCGACGGGAAGAAGATACGCAGTATTTT.

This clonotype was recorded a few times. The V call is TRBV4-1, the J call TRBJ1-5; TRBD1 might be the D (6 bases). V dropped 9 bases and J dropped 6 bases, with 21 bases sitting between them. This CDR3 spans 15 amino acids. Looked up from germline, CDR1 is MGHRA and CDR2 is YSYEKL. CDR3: CASKPQTGSTQPQHF. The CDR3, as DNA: TGCGCCAGTAAGCCTCAAACAGGGTCGACTCAGCCCCAGCATTTT.